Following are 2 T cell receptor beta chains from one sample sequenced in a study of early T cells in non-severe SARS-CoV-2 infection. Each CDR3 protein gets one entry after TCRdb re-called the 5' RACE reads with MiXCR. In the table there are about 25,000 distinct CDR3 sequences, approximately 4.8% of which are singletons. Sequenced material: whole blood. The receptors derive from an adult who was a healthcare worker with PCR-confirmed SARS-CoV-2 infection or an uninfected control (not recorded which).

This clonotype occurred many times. CDR3: CASSQVTSPSGANVLTF. CDR3 nucleotides: TGTGCCAGCAGCCAAGTAACCAGCCCCTCTGGGGCCAACGTCCTGACTTTC. This sequence joins TRBV14 and TRBJ2-6; no reliable D call. V was trimmed by 1 base and J by 0 bases, leaving 10 bases between them. Germline V gene lookup returns CDR1 SGHDN and CDR2 FVKESK. CDR3 length: 17 amino acids.

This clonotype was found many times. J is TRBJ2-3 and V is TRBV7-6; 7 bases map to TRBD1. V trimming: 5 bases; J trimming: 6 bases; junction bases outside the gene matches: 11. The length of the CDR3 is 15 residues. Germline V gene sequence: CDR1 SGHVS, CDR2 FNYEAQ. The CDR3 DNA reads TGTGCCAGCAGCCTCCGGGACAGCCCCGTCGATACGCAGTATTTT. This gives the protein CASSLRDSPVDTQYF.